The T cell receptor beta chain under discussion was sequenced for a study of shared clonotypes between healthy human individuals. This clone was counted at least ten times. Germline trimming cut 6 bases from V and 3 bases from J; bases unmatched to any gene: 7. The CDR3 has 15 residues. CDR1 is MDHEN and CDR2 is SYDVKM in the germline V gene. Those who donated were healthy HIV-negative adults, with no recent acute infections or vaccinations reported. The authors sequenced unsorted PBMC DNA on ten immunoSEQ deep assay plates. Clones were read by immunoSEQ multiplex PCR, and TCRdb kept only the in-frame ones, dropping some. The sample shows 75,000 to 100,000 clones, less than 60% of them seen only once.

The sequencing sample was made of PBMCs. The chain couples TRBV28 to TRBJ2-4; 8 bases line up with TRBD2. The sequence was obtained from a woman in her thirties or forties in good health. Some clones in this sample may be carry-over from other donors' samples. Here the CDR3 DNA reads TGTGCCAGCAGGACTTTTAGCGGGAACAAAAACATTCAGTACTTC. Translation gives CASRTFSGNKNIQYF.